This entry features one T cell receptor beta chain sequence. Its specificity is unknown. This sample was included in a study of OX40 agonist ivuxolimab in advanced cancers. Across the whole study: The study treated patients with ivuxolimab, an agonistic anti-OX40 (CD134) antibody. Whole-study results and caveats: The expanded peripheral T cells' antigen specificity was not determined.

Looked up from germline, CDR1 is MDHEN and CDR2 is SYDVKM. With 3 bases clipped from V and 0 bases from J, the junction kept 8 bases outside the gene matches. The CDR3 extends over 18 amino acids. Method: immunoSEQ multiplex PCR; TCRdb's copy keeps in-frame clones and lacks some. The table shows roughly 82,000 clones, with roughly 90% occurring only once. Sequenced here: CD4+ or CD8+ T cells sorted from blood, sampled in a trial of the OX40 agonist ivuxolimab. This TCR was sampled from an adult with an advanced solid tumor such as melanoma, head and neck, liver or kidney cancer. The V call is TRBV28, the J call TRBJ1-6, with 7 bases lining up with TRBD1. As DNA, the CDR3 is TGTGCCAGCAGTTTCGGGCAGGGGGATAACTCCTATAATTCACCCCTCCACTTT. Amino acids: CASSFGQGDNSYNSPLHF.